These 18 T cell receptor beta chains share one sample of origin, sequenced in a study of brain T cells in children with intractable seizures. The method was immunoSEQ multiplex PCR; TCRdb's version includes in-frame clones alone and lacks a portion of them. The table shows under 150,000 clones, with approximately 94% occurring only once. Sequences were derived from peripheral blood, sampled at surgery. The source is a boy younger than two with hemimegalencephaly and intractable seizures.

The chain recombines TRBV27 with TRBJ1-2; D remains unclear. There are 14 residues in the CDR3. Trimming left V 6 bases short and J 5 bases short, with 16 bases between. The germline gives CDR1 MNHEY, CDR2 SMNVEV (reference sequence). CDR3 DNA sequence: TGTGCCAGCAGCTCCTCAGGCCGCAGGTATGGCTACACCTTC. It specifies CASSSSGRRYGYTF.

The rearrangement links TRBV19 to TRBJ1-2; D is unresolved. This CDR3 spans 12 amino acids. Trimming shortened V by 5 bases and J by 4 bases, and 8 bases separated the two germline ends. Looked up from germline, CDR1 is LNHDA and CDR2 is SQIVND (reference sequence). CDR3 sequence: CASSLPAYGYTF. CDR3 coding DNA: TGTGCCAGTAGTCTGCCGGCCTATGGCTACACCTTC.

V is TRBV7-9 and J is TRBJ2-1, with D maybe TRBD2 (7 bases). Germline V lookup: CDR1 SEHNR, CDR2 FQNEAQ (reference sequence). The V end was cut by 8 bases, the J end by 8 bases, with 16 bases between. This CDR3 is 13 amino acids long. The CDR3 DNA follows: TGTGCCAGCCGCGGGGGCCCGGGGGATGAGCAGTTCTTC. Its protein is CASRGGPGDEQFF.

This clone has a single count. This rearrangement joins TRBV7-2 to TRBJ2-1, with D unclear. The CDR3 extends over 15 amino acids. CDR1 SGHTA and CDR2 FQGNSA come from the germline V gene. V lost 1 base and J 1 base, leaving 8 bases between the germline ends. CDR3 sequence reads: CASSLGRLSYNEQFF. The CDR3 nucleotides read TGTGCCAGCAGCTTAGGGCGCCTGTCCTACAATGAGCAGTTCTTC.

The chain employs TRBV21-1 and TRBJ1-1; the DNA was not used to check the table's D call, TRBD1. TRBV21-1 represents a pseudogene. There are 13 residues in the CDR3. The CDR3 protein is CASLHRGWTEAFF. CDR3 DNA sequence: TGTGCCAGCCTCCACAGGGGTTGGACTGAAGCTTTCTTT.

The count of this clone is one. The chain recombines TRBV14 with TRBJ2-1, with 8 bases matching TRBD2. Germline CDR1 reads SGHDN; CDR2 reads FVKESK. CDR3 length: 18 residues. The trim removed 1 base at V and 4 bases at J, leaving 12 bases unmatched. For the CDR3, the DNA is TGTGCCAGCAGCCAAGGGACTAGCCTACGATGGGGGTACAATGAGCAGTTCTTC. The encoded protein is CASSQGTSLRWGYNEQFF.

In nucleotides, the CDR3 is TGTGCCAGCAGTTTGTTGGGGACCCCGGGAGTAACTGCGGCCCAATACAATGAGCAGTTCTTC. It codes for CASSLLGTPGVTAAQYNEQFF. The rearrangement links TRBV27 to TRBJ2-1, with D perhaps matching TRBD2 (6 bases). CDR3 length equals 21 residues. With 3 bases removed from V and 4 bases from J, the gap between germline ends came to 31 bases. Germline CDR1 and CDR2: MNHEY and SMNVEV (reference sequence).

CDR3 in DNA: TGCGCCAGCAGCCAAGAGGCAGGCAAATTCGAAAAACTGTTTTTT. This translates into CASSQEAGKFEKLFF. This sequence joins TRBV4-1 and TRBJ1-4; no clear D. The V end was cut by 0 bases, the J end by 8 bases, with 13 bases between. The germline gives CDR1 MGHRA, CDR2 YSYEKL. The CDR3 extends over 15 amino acids.

This clone was seen just once. Other DNA sequences within the sample encode an identical CDR3. The gene calls are TRBV7-3 and TRBJ2-5; the D is unclear. Germline V gives CDR1 SGHTA, CDR2 FQGTGA. Trimming shortened V by 0 bases and J by 3 bases, and 5 bases separated the two germline ends. There are 13 residues in the CDR3. CDR3 loop: CASSLTREETQYF. CDR3 DNA: TGTGCCAGCAGCTTAACCCGGGAAGAGACCCAGTACTTC.

The V and J genes are TRBV7-3 and TRBJ2-1, with D maybe TRBD2 (5 bases). Looked up from germline, CDR1 is SGHTA and CDR2 is FQGTGA. V lost 8 bases and J lost 5, with 19 bases in between. The CDR3 is 15 amino acids. The CDR3 loop is CASSPKRTGHNEQFF. DNA for the CDR3: TGTGCCAGCTCCCCTAAGCGGACCGGCCACAATGAGCAGTTCTTC.

The chain recombines TRBV27 with TRBJ2-3, with TRBD1 as a possible D gene (7 bases). Germline-derived CDR1 and CDR2 are MNHEY and SMNVEV (reference sequence). CDR3 size: 18 residues. V gave up 3 bases and J gave up 4 bases, with 23 bases separating them. In DNA form, the CDR3 reads TGTGCCAGCAGTTTTACCCCCAGGGGGGCAATCTACCCAGATACGCAGTATTTT. Translated: CASSFTPRGAIYPDTQYF.

This chain links TRBV3-1 (or the pseudogene TRBV3-2) with TRBJ2-3, with 8 positions matching TRBD2. The CDR3 has 14 residues. V trimming: 1 base; J trimming: 4 bases; junction bases outside the gene matches: 1. Germline CDR1 is LGHDT and CDR2 is YNNKEL (reference sequence). The CDR3 DNA is TGTGCCAGCAGCCAAGCGGGAGGGCCAGATACGCAGTATTTT. Translated: CASSQAGGPDTQYF.

This clone showed up just once. The V call is TRBV3-1 (or the pseudogene TRBV3-2), the J call TRBJ2-1, with 14 bases fitting TRBD2. The CDR3 has 16 amino acids. The junction had 3 bases not matched to a gene; V was cut back by 2 bases and J by 6 bases. In germline, CDR1 is LGHDT, CDR2 YNNKEL (reference sequence). The CDR3 loop is CASSQRGTSGGNEQFF. The DNA of the CDR3 is TGTGCCAGCAGCCAACGCGGGACTAGCGGGGGCAATGAGCAGTTCTTC.

The chain recombines TRBV4-1 with TRBJ2-3; no firm D call. CDR3 length: 14 residues. Deletions cut 3 bases from V and 6 bases from J, with 13 bases between. Germline-derived CDR1 and CDR2 are MGHRA and YSYEKL. CDR3 region: CASSQLLRADTQYF. The CDR3 region has the DNA TGCGCCAGCAGCCAGCTTCTAAGGGCGGATACGCAGTATTTT.

The V call is TRBV18, the J call TRBJ1-4; TRBD1 might be the D (6 bases). The germline gives CDR1 KGHSH, CDR2 LQKENI. V dropped 4 bases and J dropped 2 bases, with 17 bases sitting between them. The CDR3 has 17 residues. The CDR3 reads CASSREGIGGTNEKLFF. The CDR3 DNA is TGTGCCAGCTCACGGGAAGGGATCGGGGGCACTAATGAAAAACTGTTTTTT.

V and J are TRBV19 and TRBJ2-7; D is uncertain. V shed 5 bases and J shed 3 bases, with 8 bases lying between them. The CDR3 sequence is 12 residues long. Germline assignment: CDR1 LNHDA and CDR2 SQIVND (reference sequence). CDR3 loop: CASSDSDYEQYF. The CDR3 DNA follows: TGTGCCAGTAGTGACTCAGACTACGAGCAGTACTTC.

CDR3 bases: TGCGCCAGCAGTCAAGAGACCCAGTACTTC. Translation: CASSQETQYF. The V gene is TRBV23-1, the J gene TRBJ2-5; D is unresolved. TRBV23-1 is an ORF for which the function is uncertain. CDR3 length: 10 residues. The V end lost 2 bases, the J end lost 5 bases, and 0 bases lay between the germline ends.

This clone appeared a single time. The chain carries TRBV28 and TRBJ1-2, with 8 bases that match TRBD1. Germline trimming cut 4 bases from V and 4 bases from J; bases unmatched to any gene: 2. The CDR3 is 13 amino acids. Germline-derived CDR1 and CDR2 are MDHEN and SYDVKM. CDR3 loop: CASSWTGFYGYTF. The DNA for the CDR3 is TGTGCCAGCAGTTGGACAGGGTTCTATGGCTACACCTTC.